This TCR beta chain was captured in a study of blood T cell repertoires in COVID-19. Whole-study context: COVID-19 samples collected from the United States, Italy and Spain covered acute and convalescent phases. T cells, B-cell-depleted T cells, or PBMCs provided the cDNA or gDNA that served as material.

V was shortened by 5 bases and J by 3 bases, with 14 bases between the two germline ends. The CDR3 is 15 residues long. Germline assignment: CDR1 MDHEN and CDR2 SYDVKM. Original data processing: Cell counts per sample came from amplifying reference gene primers. The table came from immunoSEQ multiplex PCR; TCRdb's copy has only in-frame clones and leaves some out. The DNA gave D and trimming, while V, J and clone size come from that table. In the table there are about 190,000 clones, roughly four fifths of which are singletons. The genes are TRBV28 and TRBJ1-5, with no clear D. What was sequenced was peripheral blood. The TCR sequence derives from a woman in her fifties or sixties with acute or convalescent COVID-19. CDR3 sequence (DNA): TGTGCCAGCAGTACCTACGGGTTCACCAATCAGCCCCAGCATTTT. It encodes CASSTYGFTNQPQHF.